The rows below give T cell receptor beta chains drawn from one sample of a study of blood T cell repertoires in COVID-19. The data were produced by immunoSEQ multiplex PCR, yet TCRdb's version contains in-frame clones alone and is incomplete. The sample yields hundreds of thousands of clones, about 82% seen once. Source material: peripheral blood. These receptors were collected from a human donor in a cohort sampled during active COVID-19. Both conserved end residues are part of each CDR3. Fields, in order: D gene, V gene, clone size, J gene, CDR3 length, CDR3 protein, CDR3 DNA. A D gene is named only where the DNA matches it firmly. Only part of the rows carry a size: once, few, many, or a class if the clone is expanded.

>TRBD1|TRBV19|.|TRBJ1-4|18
CASSTNPGQGRPNEKLFF
TGTGCCAGTAGTACCAACCCGGGACAGGGGCGCCCTAATGAAAAACTGTTTTTT
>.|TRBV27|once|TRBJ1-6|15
CASSSLTGSYSPLHF
TGTGCCAGCAGTTCCCTGACGGGGAGTTATTCACCCCTCCACTTT
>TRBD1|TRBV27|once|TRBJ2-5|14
CASSRDRSIETQYF
TGTGCCAGCAGTCGGGACAGGAGTATAGAGACCCAGTACTTC
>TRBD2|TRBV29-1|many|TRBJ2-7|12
CSALAGAHEQYF
TGCAGCGCCTTAGCGGGGGCCCACGAGCAGTACTTC
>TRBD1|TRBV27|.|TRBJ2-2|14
CASTMDRPSGELFF
TGTGCCAGCACAATGGACAGGCCCTCCGGGGAGCTGTTTTTT
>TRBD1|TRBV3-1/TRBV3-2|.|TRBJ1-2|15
CASSGRWTGVYGYTF
TGTGCCAGCAGCGGACGGTGGACAGGGGTCTATGGCTACACCTTC
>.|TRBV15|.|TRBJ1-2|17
CATSRVPHRRFNYGYTF
TGTGCCACCAGCAGAGTCCCTCACAGACGATTTAACTATGGCTACACCTTC
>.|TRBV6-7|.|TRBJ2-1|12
CASSPISHEQFF
TGTGCCAGCAGCCCTATTTCTCATGAGCAGTTCTTC
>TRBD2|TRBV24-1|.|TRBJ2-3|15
CATSVERGARNTQYF
TGTGCCACCAGTGTGGAGCGGGGGGCGCGGAATACGCAGTATTTT
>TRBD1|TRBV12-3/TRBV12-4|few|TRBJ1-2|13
CASRDTGGAGYTF
TGTGCCAGCAGAGATACAGGGGGCGCTGGCTACACCTTC
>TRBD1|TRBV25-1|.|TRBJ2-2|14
CASGEDRSAGELFF
TGTGCCAGCGGTGAGGACAGGTCGGCCGGGGAGCTGTTTTTT
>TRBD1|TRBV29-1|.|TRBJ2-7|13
CSVVTGATYEQYF
TGCAGCGTTGTGACAGGGGCCACCTACGAGCAGTACTTC
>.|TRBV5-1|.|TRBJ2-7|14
CASRYSLGGDEQYF
TGCGCCAGCAGGTATTCCTTGGGTGGAGACGAGCAGTACTTC
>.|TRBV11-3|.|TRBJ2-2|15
CASSFGGASTGELFF
TGTGCCAGCAGCTTTGGCGGGGCTAGCACCGGGGAGCTGTTTTTT
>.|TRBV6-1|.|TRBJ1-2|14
CASSEARGDYGYTF
TGTGCCAGCAGTGAAGCACGGGGAGACTATGGCTACACCTTC
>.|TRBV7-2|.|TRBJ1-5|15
CASSLSAGLNQPQHF
TGTGCCAGCAGCTTATCCGCAGGGTTAAATCAGCCCCAGCATTTT
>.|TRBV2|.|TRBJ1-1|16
CASSQGEGHSNTEAFF
TGTGCCAGCAGCCAGGGTGAGGGACACTCGAACACTGAAGCTTTCTTT
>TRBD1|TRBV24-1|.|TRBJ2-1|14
CATRPTGGMDEQFF
TGTGCCACCAGGCCCACAGGGGGGATGGATGAGCAGTTCTTC
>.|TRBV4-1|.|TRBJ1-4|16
CASSLANGAQDEKLFF
TGCGCCAGCAGTCTTGCCAATGGGGCCCAAGATGAAAAACTGTTTTTT
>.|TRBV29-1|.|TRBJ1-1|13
CSVAGGAGTEAFF
TGCAGCGTTGCGGGAGGGGCAGGCACTGAAGCTTTCTTT
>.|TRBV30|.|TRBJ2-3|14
CAWSAQGNTDTQYF
TGTGCCTGGAGTGCACAGGGTAACACAGATACGCAGTATTTT
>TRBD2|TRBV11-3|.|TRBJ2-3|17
CASSLGLTSGNTDTQYF
TGTGCCAGCAGCTTAGGTCTTACTAGCGGAAACACAGATACGCAGTATTTT
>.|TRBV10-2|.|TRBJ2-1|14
CASSLAESYNEQFF
TGCGCCAGCAGCTTAGCGGAGTCCTACAATGAGCAGTTCTTC
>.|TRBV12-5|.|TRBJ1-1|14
CASGSSNRVAEAFF
TGTGCTAGTGGTTCTTCGAACAGGGTCGCTGAAGCTTTCTTT
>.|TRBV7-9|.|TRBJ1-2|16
CASSHDLQVPYYGYTF
TGTGCCAGCAGTCATGATCTACAGGTACCCTACTATGGCTACACCTTC
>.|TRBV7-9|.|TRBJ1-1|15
CASSLGTGMNTEAFF
TGTGCCAGCAGCTTAGGTACGGGGATGAACACTGAAGCTTTCTTT
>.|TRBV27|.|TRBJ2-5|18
CASSLNGRVGDSRETQYF
TGTGCCAGCAGTTTAAACGGCCGGGTAGGAGACTCCCGGGAGACCCAGTACTTC
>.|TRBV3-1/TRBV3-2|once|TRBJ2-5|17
CASSQVGKSLMPETQYF
TGTGCCAGCAGCCAAGTGGGCAAATCCCTTATGCCCGAGACCCAGTACTTC
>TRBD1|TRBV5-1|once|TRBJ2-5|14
CASSSWTGSETQYF
TGCGCCAGCAGCTCCTGGACAGGCTCAGAGACCCAGTACTTC
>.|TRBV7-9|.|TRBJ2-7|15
CASSRPGLVSYEQYF
TGTGCCAGCAGCCGACCGGGACTGGTCTCCTACGAGCAGTACTTC
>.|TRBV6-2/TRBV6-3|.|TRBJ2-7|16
CASSYLERQINYEQYF
TGTGCCAGCAGTTACTTAGAAAGACAGATTAACTACGAGCAGTACTTC
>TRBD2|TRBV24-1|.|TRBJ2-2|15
CATRSSGGNTGELFF
TGTGCCACCAGATCTAGCGGGGGAAATACCGGGGAGCTGTTTTTT
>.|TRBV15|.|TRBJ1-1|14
CATSREGVSTEAFF
TGTGCCACCAGCAGAGAAGGAGTGAGCACTGAAGCTTTCTTT
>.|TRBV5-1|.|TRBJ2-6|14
CASTTGSGANVLTF
TGCGCCAGTACAACAGGCTCTGGGGCCAACGTCCTGACTTTC
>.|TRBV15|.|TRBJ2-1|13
CATSTNNRDEQFF
TGTGCCACCAGCACCAACAATCGGGATGAGCAGTTCTTC
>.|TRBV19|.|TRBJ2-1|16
CASSRLPGDSYNEQFF
TGTGCCAGTAGTAGACTCCCAGGGGACTCCTACAATGAGCAGTTCTTC
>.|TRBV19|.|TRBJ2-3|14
CASSIQFSTDTQYF
TGTGCCAGTAGTATCCAGTTTAGCACAGATACGCAGTATTTT
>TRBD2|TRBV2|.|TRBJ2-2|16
CASSETGGGYTGELFF
TGTGCCAGCAGTGAGACAGGCGGGGGGTACACCGGGGAGCTGTTTTTT
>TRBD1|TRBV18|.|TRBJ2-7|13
CASSLTGGYEQYF
TGTGCCAGCTCACTCACAGGGGGCTACGAGCAGTACTTC
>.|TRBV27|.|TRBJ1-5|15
CASSLFPDTDQPQHF
TGTGCCAGCAGTTTATTTCCGGACACAGATCAGCCCCAGCATTTT
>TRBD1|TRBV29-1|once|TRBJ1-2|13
CSVGQGTNYGYTF
TGCAGCGTTGGACAGGGTACTAACTATGGCTACACCTTC
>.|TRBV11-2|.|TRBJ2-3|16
CASSLSPLRSTDTQYF
TGTGCCAGCAGCTTATCGCCCCTCAGGAGCACAGATACGCAGTATTTT
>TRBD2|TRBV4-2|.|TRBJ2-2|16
CASRPPSGSNTGELFF
TGTGCCAGCAGACCTCCTAGCGGGTCGAACACCGGGGAGCTGTTTTTT
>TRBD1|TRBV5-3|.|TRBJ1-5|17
CARSLGQGVGSNQPQHF
TGTGCCAGAAGCTTGGGACAGGGTGTAGGGAGCAATCAGCCCCAGCATTTT
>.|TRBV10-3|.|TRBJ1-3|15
CAISPLVSGGNTIYF
TGTGCCATCAGCCCACTAGTCTCTGGTGGAAACACCATATATTTT
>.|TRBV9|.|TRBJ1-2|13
CASSGRRDYGYTF
TGTGCCAGCAGCGGTCGGAGGGACTATGGCTACACCTTC
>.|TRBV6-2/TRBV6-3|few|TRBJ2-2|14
CASSIGLYTGELFF
TGTGCCAGCAGTATCGGACTATACACCGGGGAGCTGTTTTTT
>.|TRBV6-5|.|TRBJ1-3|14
CASSYSNRGNTIYF
TGTGCCAGCAGTTACTCCAACAGGGGAAACACCATATATTTT
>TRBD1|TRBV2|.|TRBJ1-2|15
CASSEGGTANYGYTF
TGTGCCAGCAGTGAAGGGGGGACAGCTAACTATGGCTACACCTTC
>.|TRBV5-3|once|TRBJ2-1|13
CARSLQGYNEQFF
TGTGCCAGAAGCTTGCAGGGTTACAATGAGCAGTTCTTC
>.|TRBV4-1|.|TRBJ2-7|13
CASSQELAYEQYF
TGCGCCAGCAGCCAAGAGTTAGCTTACGAGCAGTACTTC
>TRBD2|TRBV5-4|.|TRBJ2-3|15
CASRISGGSTHTQYF
TGTGCCAGCAGAATTAGCGGGGGGTCGACCCATACGCAGTATTTT